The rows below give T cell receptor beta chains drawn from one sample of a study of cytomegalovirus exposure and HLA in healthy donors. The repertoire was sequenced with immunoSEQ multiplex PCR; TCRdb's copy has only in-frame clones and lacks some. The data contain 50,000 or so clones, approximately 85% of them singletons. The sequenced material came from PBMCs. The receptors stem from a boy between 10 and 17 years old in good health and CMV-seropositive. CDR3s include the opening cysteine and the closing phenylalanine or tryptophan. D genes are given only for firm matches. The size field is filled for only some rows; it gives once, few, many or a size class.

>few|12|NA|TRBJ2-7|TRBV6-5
CASSYSPGKQYF
TGTGCCAGCAGTTACTCTCCAGGGAAGCAGTACTTC
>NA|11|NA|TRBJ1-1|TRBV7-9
CASLANTEAFF
TGTGCCAGCCTAGCGAACACTGAAGCTTTCTTT
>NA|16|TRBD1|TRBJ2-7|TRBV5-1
CASSADRSSPVYEQYF
TGCGCCAGCAGCGCGGACAGGAGCTCTCCCGTTTACGAGCAGTACTTC
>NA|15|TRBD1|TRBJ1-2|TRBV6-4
CASSALQGVLYGYTF
TGTGCCAGCAGCGCACTACAGGGGGTTCTTTATGGCTACACCTTC
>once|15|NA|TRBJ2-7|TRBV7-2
CASSLAAGYDYEQYF
TGTGCCAGCAGCTTAGCGGCGGGGTATGACTACGAGCAGTACTTC
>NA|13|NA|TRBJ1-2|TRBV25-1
CASSSAFSDGYTF
TGTGCCAGCAGTTCTGCATTTTCGGATGGCTACACCTTC
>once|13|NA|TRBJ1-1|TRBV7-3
CASSPPGGTEAFF
TGTGCCAGCAGCCCCCCGGGGGGCACTGAAGCTTTCTTT
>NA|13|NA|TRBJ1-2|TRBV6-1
CATRGGADYGYTF
TGTGCCACTAGGGGGGGAGCTGACTATGGCTACACCTTC
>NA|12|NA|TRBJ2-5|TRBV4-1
CASSQVSGTQYF
TGCGCCAGCAGCCAAGTATCCGGTACCCAGTACTTC
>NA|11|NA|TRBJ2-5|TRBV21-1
CASSTPGTQYF
TGTGCCAGCAGCACTCCGGGGACCCAGTACTTC
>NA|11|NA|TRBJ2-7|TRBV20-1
CSAFKSYEQYF
TGCAGTGCGTTTAAGAGCTACGAGCAGTACTTC
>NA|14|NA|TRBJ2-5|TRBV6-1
CASSEQGFGETQYF
TGTGCCAGCAGTGAACAGGGATTCGGCGAGACCCAGTACTTC
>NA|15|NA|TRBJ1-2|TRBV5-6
CASSAESQGGYGYTF
TGTGCCAGCAGCGCAGAGAGCCAGGGTGGCTATGGCTACACCTTC
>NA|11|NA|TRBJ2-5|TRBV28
CASSFIETQYF
TGTGCCAGCAGTTTTATAGAGACCCAGTACTTC
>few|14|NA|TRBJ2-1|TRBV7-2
CASSLVFRDNEQFF
TGTGCCAGCAGCCTAGTGTTCAGGGACAATGAGCAGTTCTTC
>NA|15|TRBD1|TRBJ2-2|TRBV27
CASSLGQGVTGELFF
TGTGCCAGCAGTTTGGGACAGGGGGTCACCGGGGAGCTGTTTTTT
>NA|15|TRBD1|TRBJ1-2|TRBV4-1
CASSQPGQGAGGYTF
TGCGCCAGCAGCCAACCGGGACAGGGAGCAGGCGGCTACACCTTC
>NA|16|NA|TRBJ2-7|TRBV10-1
CASSEGTGTPWGEQYF
TGCGCCAGCAGTGAGGGAACCGGGACTCCGTGGGGCGAGCAGTACTTC
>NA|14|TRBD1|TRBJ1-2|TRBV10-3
CAIIGDSSYGGYTF
TGTGCCATCATAGGGGACAGCTCCTACGGGGGCTACACCTTC
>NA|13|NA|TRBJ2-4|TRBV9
CASSVTQSDIQYF
TGTGCCAGCAGCGTAACTCAATCGGACATTCAGTACTTC
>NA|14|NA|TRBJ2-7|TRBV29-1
CSVEGPEGEYEQYF
TGCAGCGTTGAAGGTCCCGAAGGGGAATACGAGCAGTACTTC
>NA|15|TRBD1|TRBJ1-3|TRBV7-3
CASSPTGISGNTIYF
TGTGCCAGCAGCCCGACAGGGATCTCTGGAAACACCATATATTTT
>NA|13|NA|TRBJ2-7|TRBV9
CASSVGQSHEQYF
TGTGCCAGCAGCGTTGGACAGTCCCACGAGCAGTACTTC
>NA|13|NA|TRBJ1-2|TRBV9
CASTLGEDYGYTF
TGTGCCAGCACCCTAGGCGAAGACTATGGCTACACCTTC
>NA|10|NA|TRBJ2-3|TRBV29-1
CSVAPDTQYF
TGCAGCGTTGCTCCAGATACGCAGTATTTT
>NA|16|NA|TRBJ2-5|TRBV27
CASRPFPDSLQETQYF
TGTGCCAGCAGACCCTTCCCGGACAGCCTCCAAGAGACCCAGTACTTC
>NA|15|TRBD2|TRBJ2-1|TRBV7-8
CASRNTSGSYNEQFF
TGTGCCAGCAGGAATACTAGCGGCTCCTACAATGAGCAGTTCTTC
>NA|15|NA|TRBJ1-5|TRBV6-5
CASSNAGGSGQPQHF
TGTGCCAGCAGTAACGCGGGGGGATCGGGTCAGCCCCAGCATTTT